Following are 25 T cell receptor beta chains from one sample sequenced in a study of T cell responses to AZD1222 COVID-19 vaccine. Sequenced by immunoSEQ multiplex PCR; TCRdb stores in-frame clones only, minus some. The table records some 73,000 clones, 80% to 90% of them present only once. This specimen was peripheral blood, taken 28 days after the second AZD1222 dose. These receptors all come from an adult who received the AZD1222 COVID-19 vaccine.

This chain connects TRBV5-4 to TRBJ1-2; no clear D gene. CDR1 and CDR2 from the germline V gene are SGHNT and YYREEE (reference sequence). With 0 bases removed from V and 0 bases from J, the gap between germline ends came to 9 bases. The length of the CDR3 is 15 residues. The CDR3 DNA reads TGTGCCAGCAGCTTGGATGGACGACCTAACTATGGCTACACCTTC. This gives the protein CASSLDGRPNYGYTF.

The rearrangement links TRBV6-2 or TRBV6-3 to TRBJ1-1, with TRBD1 as a possible D gene (6 bases). The V and J ends lost 4 bases and 6 bases respectively, with 12 bases between them. This CDR3 is built from 13 residues. Germline loops: CDR1 MNHEY, CDR2 SVGEGT. CDR3 sequence (DNA): TGTGCCAGCAGTTGGGTGGGGGCTCCTGAAGCTTTCTTT. This gives the protein CASSWVGAPEAFF.

The chain recombines TRBV13 with TRBJ2-1; 7 nucleotides line up with TRBD2. The V gene end was trimmed by 3 bases and the J gene end by 0 bases; junction bases not matched to a gene: 11. CDR1 is PRHDT, CDR2 FYEKMQ, per germline (reference sequence). This CDR3 contains 18 residues. The CDR3 bases are TGTGCCAGCAGCTTGTGGGACTATCCCCAGAGCTCCTACAATGAGCAGTTCTTC. Translating it yields CASSLWDYPQSSYNEQFF.

This rearrangement joins TRBV11-2 to TRBJ2-7, with no clear D. Trimming took off 0 bases at V and 2 bases at J, with 14 bases between the two ends. The CDR3 is 16 residues long. Germline CDR1 reads SGHAT; CDR2 reads FQNNGV. The CDR3 loop reads CASSLEGWSITYEQYF. The CDR3 DNA reads as TGTGCCAGCAGCTTAGAGGGTTGGAGTATTACCTACGAGCAGTACTTC.

V usage is TRBV25-1 and J usage is TRBJ2-7; unclear D gene. This CDR3 region has 14 residues. Trimming shortened V by 0 bases and J by 2 bases, and 8 bases separated the two germline ends. Germline CDR1 and CDR2: MGHDK and SYGVNS. The CDR3 loop is CASSEYPGTYEQYF. DNA for the CDR3: TGTGCCAGCAGTGAATATCCAGGTACCTACGAGCAGTACTTC.

This clone has just one count. The V gene is TRBV5-1, the J gene TRBJ1-2, with D perhaps matching TRBD1 (5 bases). V was trimmed by 3 bases and J by 0 bases, leaving 12 bases between them. The CDR3 extends over 15 amino acids. In germline, CDR1 is SGHRS, CDR2 YFSETQ. The CDR3 bases are TGCGCCAGCAGCTCGGAGGGGAAAGCTAACTATGGCTACACCTTC. Translating gives CASSSEGKANYGYTF.

The chain couples TRBV12-3 or TRBV12-4 to TRBJ2-1, with TRBD2 identical over 7 bases. V gave up 5 bases and J gave up 7 bases; unmatched junction bases: 5. This CDR3 is built from 13 residues. CDR3 amino acids: CASSHLLANEQFF. Here the CDR3 DNA reads TGTGCCAGCAGTCACCTACTAGCGAATGAGCAGTTCTTC.

The chain couples TRBV11-2 to TRBJ1-2; D is unresolved. From germline, CDR1 is SGHAT and CDR2 FQNNGV. The CDR3 has 14 amino acids. Trimming removed 5 bases from V and 8 bases from J, with 18 bases in between. CDR3 DNA: TGTGCCAGCAGCCCGGGTCCTCTTAAGTGGGGCTACACCTTC. It codes for CASSPGPLKWGYTF.

The chain uses TRBV30 and TRBJ2-7; the D gene is possibly TRBD1 (5 bases). The CDR3 is 15 residues long. Germline CDR1 reads GTSNPN; CDR2 reads SVGIG (reference sequence). With 0 bases removed from V and 1 base from J, the gap between germline ends came to 13 bases. CDR3 region: CAWSVRAGKSYEQYF. The CDR3 DNA is TGTGCCTGGAGTGTACGGGCAGGGAAGTCCTACGAGCAGTACTTC.

The chain joins TRBV7-7 to TRBJ2-2, with TRBD1 as a possible D gene (6 bases). V was cut by 5 bases and J by 4 bases, with 14 bases left in between. The CDR3 sequence is 15 residues long. CDR1 SSHAT and CDR2 FNYEAQ come from the germline V gene (reference sequence). The CDR3 nucleotides read TGTGCCAGCAGCCCAAGCCAGGGGAGCACCGGGGAGCTGTTTTTT. It encodes CASSPSQGSTGELFF.

This rearrangement joins TRBV7-2 to TRBJ1-1; perhaps TRBD1 as D (6 bases). Germline loops: CDR1 SGHTA, CDR2 FQGNSA. The CDR3 has 14 residues. The V end lost 3 bases, the J end lost 0 bases, and 8 bases lay between the germline ends. Here the CDR3 DNA reads TGTGCCAGCAGCTTTCAGGGGCTGAACACTGAAGCTTTCTTT. Its protein is CASSFQGLNTEAFF.

The chain uses TRBV12-5 and TRBJ2-3; 13 nucleotides align to TRBD2. V was pared by 0 bases and J by 4 bases, with 4 bases of the junction left unmatched. The CDR3 extends over 17 amino acids. Germline V CDR1 and CDR2: LGHNT, FRNRAP. CDR3 nucleotide sequence: TGTGCTAGTGGTTTGGTACTAGCGGGGGGGCACCCAGATACGCAGTATTTT. Residues: CASGLVLAGGHPDTQYF.

The chain is built from TRBV15 and TRBJ1-1; D is perhaps TRBD1 (6 bases). The CDR3 runs 15 residues. CDR1 is LNHNV and CDR2 is YYDKDF in the germline V gene (reference sequence). Trimming cost V 3 bases and J 1 base, with 12 bases left between them. The CDR3 spells CATSRPTGPNTEAFF. The CDR3, as DNA: TGTGCCACCAGCAGGCCGACAGGACCGAACACTGAAGCTTTCTTT.

The chain combines TRBV19 with TRBJ2-7; TRBD1 matches at 7 bases. This CDR3 has 12 amino acids. The V segment lost 5 bases and the J segment 11 bases; nucleotides outside the gene matches: 9. Germline values: CDR1 LNHDA, CDR2 SQIVND (reference sequence). The CDR3 bases are TGTGCCAGTAGTCCAGGACAGGACTTGAAGTACTTC. Protein product: CASSPGQDLKYF.

The V and J genes are TRBV2 and TRBJ2-1; D not resolved. Germline V CDR1 and CDR2: SNHLY, FYNNEI. The CDR3 is 15 residues long. V gave up 3 bases and J gave up 4 bases, with 13 bases separating them. CDR3 DNA: TGTGCCAGCAGTGAGAGCCGATTTGGTTACAATGAGCAGTTCTTC. Amino acid sequence: CASSESRFGYNEQFF.

This chain joins TRBV28 and TRBJ2-5; D gene unclear. Per the germline V gene, CDR1 is MDHEN and CDR2 is SYDVKM. This CDR3 has 13 amino acids. With 8 bases removed from V and 5 bases from J, the gap between germline ends came to 15 bases. The DNA for the CDR3 is TGTGCCAGCCACAAAGTCGTGGGGGAGACCCAGTACTTC. It translates to CASHKVVGETQYF.

The CDR3 protein is CASSYSTGSGLYGYTF. CDR3 nucleotide sequence: TGTGCCAGCAGTTACTCGACGGGGTCGGGACTCTATGGCTACACCTTC. The chain is built from TRBV6-5 and TRBJ1-2; D is perhaps TRBD1 (5 bases). V lost 0 bases and J lost 4, with 15 bases in between. This CDR3 comprises 16 residues. Per germline, CDR1 MNHEY and CDR2 SVGAGI.

The gene calls are TRBV6-5 and TRBJ1-1; TRBD1 might be the D (6 bases). The CDR3 loop spans 16 amino acids. V lost 0 bases to trimming and J lost 4 bases, with 15 bases between them. CDR1 MNHEY and CDR2 SVGAGI come from the germline V gene. CDR3 coding DNA: TGTGCCAGCAGTTACTCTTATTTCGGAGGGGGCACTGAAGCTTTCTTT. Translated: CASSYSYFGGGTEAFF.

The chain carries TRBV6-5 and TRBJ2-7, with 7 bases aligning to TRBD1. After removal of 8 bases from V and 10 bases from J, the junction contained 11 bases not matched to a gene. The CDR3 spans 12 residues. Germline lookup yields CDR1 MNHEY and CDR2 SVGAGI. CDR3 amino acids: CASGDSPVGQYF. As DNA, the CDR3 is TGTGCCAGCGGGGACAGCCCCGTAGGACAGTACTTC.

The chain employs TRBV14 and TRBJ2-7; D unresolved. Germline assignment: CDR1 SGHDN and CDR2 FVKESK. This CDR3 is built from 12 residues. CDR3 in amino acids: CASSQDHFTIVV. As DNA, the CDR3 is TGTGCCAGCAGCCAAGATCATTTCACGATTGTTGTC.

V usage is TRBV7-9 and J usage is TRBJ1-6; D is possibly TRBD1 (5 bases). The CDR3 sequence is 18 residues long. Germline V gives CDR1 SEHNR, CDR2 FQNEAQ (reference sequence). Trimming removed 1 base from V and 5 bases from J, with 18 bases in between. The CDR3 nucleotides are TGTGCCAGCAGCTTAGGTGTTGGGACTGCAAGCAATAATTCACCCCTCCACTTT. Its protein product is CASSLGVGTASNNSPLHF.

The chain carries TRBV25-1 and TRBJ1-4, with 7 nucleotides matching TRBD1. The trim removed 2 bases at V and 8 bases at J, leaving 5 bases unmatched. CDR3 length equals 14 residues. Germline CDR1 is MGHDK and CDR2 is SYGVNS. The CDR3 sequence is CASSERRGREKLFF. In nucleotides, the CDR3 is TGTGCCAGCAGTGAAAGGAGGGGGCGCGAAAAACTGTTTTTT.

The genes are TRBV5-1 and TRBJ1-5; a possible D gene is TRBD1 (5 bases). Germline values: CDR1 SGHRS, CDR2 YFSETQ. This CDR3 region has 14 residues. Trimming removed 4 bases at V and 3 bases at J, with 11 bases between. CDR3 protein: CASSPTENNQPQHF. The CDR3 coding sequence is TGCGCCAGCAGCCCGACAGAGAACAATCAGCCCCAGCATTTT.

The chain couples TRBV6-5 to TRBJ1-6, with D unclear. The V end lost 6 bases, the J end lost 0 bases, and 6 bases lay between the germline ends. Germline assignment: CDR1 MNHEY and CDR2 SVGAGI. This CDR3 region has 14 residues. As DNA, the CDR3 is TGTGCCAGCAGGGTGAGCTCCTATAATTCACCCCTCCACTTT. Protein sequence: CASRVSSYNSPLHF.

This clone was seen only once. The gene calls are TRBV7-8 and TRBJ1-2; D call uncertain. V lost 1 base and J 5 bases, leaving 11 bases between the germline ends. The CDR3 runs to 14 residues. Germline V gives CDR1 SGHVS, CDR2 FQNEAQ. CDR3 sequence (DNA): TGTGCCAGCAGCTTAGGGCACTACTTGTATGGCTACACCTTC. Its protein product is CASSLGHYLYGYTF.